This record covers a single T cell receptor beta chain. The sample comes from a study of shared clonotypes between healthy human individuals. Produced via immunoSEQ multiplex PCR; TCRdb's table is partial and in-frame only. The profile covers 1,400,000 or so clones, with 98% appearing a single time and over 0.3% taken by the ten largest. The sequence was collected from a man in his thirties or forties in good health. Material for sequencing was naive CD4+ T cells sorted from blood. Subset specified: CD45RA+ positively selected.

The CDR3 is CASSEGIGQYF. For the CDR3, the DNA is TGTGCCAGCAGTGAGGGAATCGGGCAGTACTTC. The chain couples TRBV6-1 to TRBJ2-7, with no clear D. Deletions cut 3 bases from V and 9 bases from J, with 9 bases between. The CDR3 covers 11 residues. Germline V lookup: CDR1 MNHNS, CDR2 SASEGT.